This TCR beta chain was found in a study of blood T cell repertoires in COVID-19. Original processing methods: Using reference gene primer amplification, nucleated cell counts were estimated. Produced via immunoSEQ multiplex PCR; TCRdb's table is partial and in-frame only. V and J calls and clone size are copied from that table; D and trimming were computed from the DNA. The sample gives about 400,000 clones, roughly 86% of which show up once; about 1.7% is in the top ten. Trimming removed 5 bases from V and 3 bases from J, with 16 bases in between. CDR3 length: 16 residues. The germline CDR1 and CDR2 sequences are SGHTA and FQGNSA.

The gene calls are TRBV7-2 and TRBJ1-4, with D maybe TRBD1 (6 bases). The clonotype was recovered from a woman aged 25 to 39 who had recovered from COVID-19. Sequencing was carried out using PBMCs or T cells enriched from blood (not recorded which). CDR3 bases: TGTGCCAGCAGCAAAAGCACAGGGTCGGCTAATGAAAAACTGTTTTTT. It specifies CASSKSTGSANEKLFF. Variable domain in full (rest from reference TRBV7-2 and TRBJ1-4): GAGVSQSPSNKVTEKGKDVELRCDPISGHTALYWYRQSLGQGLEFLIYFQGNSAPDKSGLPSDRFSAERTGGSVSTLTIQRTQQEDSAVYLCASSKSTGSANEKLFFGSGTQLSVL.